This is a list of T cell receptor beta chains from one sample in a study of early stage breast cancer tumors. The data were produced by immunoSEQ multiplex PCR, yet TCRdb's version contains in-frame clones alone and is incomplete. In the table there are roughly 9,900 clones, around 60% of which are singletons. Sequencing used breast tumor tissue. Receptor source: a person aged 55 to 69 with breast cancer. Both conserved end residues are part of each CDR3. D genes are given only for firm matches. Only part of the rows carry a size: once, few, many, or a class if the clone is expanded.

D	V	size	J	DNA	CDR3
.	TRBV2	.	TRBJ2-3	TGTGCCAGCGGGCAGAACCCAGATACGCAGTATTTT	CASGQNPDTQYF
.	TRBV19	few	TRBJ1-6	TGTGCCAGTAGTATTGGGGGTTCACCCCTCCACTTT	CASSIGGSPLHF
TRBD1	TRBV5-5	.	TRBJ1-1	TGTGCCAGCAGCTTGGAGTGGACAGGGGGCCGCATGAACACTGAAGCTTTCTTT	CASSLEWTGGRMNTEAFF
TRBD2	TRBV11-3	.	TRBJ2-3	TGTGCCAGCAGCCCCGGGGGGGGGACTAGCGGCACAGATACGCAGTATTTT	CASSPGGGTSGTDTQYF
.	TRBV14	.	TRBJ2-7	TGTGCCAGCAGCCAATTCGCTTCCTACGAGCAGTACTTC	CASSQFASYEQYF
TRBD2	TRBV11-2	medium-sized	TRBJ2-3	TGTGCCAGCAGCTTAGTGGGTAGCGGGAGTTTTCAAGATACGCAGTATTTT	CASSLVGSGSFQDTQYF
.	TRBV21-1	.	TRBJ2-3	TGTGCCAGCAGCCCCAGTGCGGGGGGCACAGATACGCAGTATTTT	CASSPSAGGTDTQYF
TRBD1	TRBV19	.	TRBJ1-2	TGTGCCAGTAAGGCGACAGGGGCCGCCTATGGCTACACCTTC	CASKATGAAYGYTF
.	TRBV7-6	few	TRBJ2-1	TGTGCCAGCAGCGCGAGGCGGGGAGACAATGAGCAGTTCTTC	CASSARRGDNEQFF
TRBD2	TRBV19	.	TRBJ2-1	TGTGCCAGTAGGGATACTAGCGGGGGACGCTACAATGAGCAGTTCTTC	CASRDTSGGRYNEQFF
.	TRBV5-6	.	TRBJ1-5	TGTGCCAGCAGCTTGGCTATCGGGTTTCAGCCCCAGCATTTT	CASSLAIGFQPQHF
.	TRBV2	few	TRBJ2-1	TGTGCCAGCACCAGAAACAATGAGCAGTTCTTC	CASTRNNEQFF
TRBD1	TRBV2	once	TRBJ1-4	TGTGCCAGCAGTGTAAACAGGGGGACTAATGAAAAACTGTTTTTT	CASSVNRGTNEKLFF
TRBD1	TRBV29-1	.	TRBJ1-4	TGCAGCGTTGCCCGACAGGGGTATGAAAAACTGTTTTTT	CSVARQGYEKLFF
.	TRBV7-6	few	TRBJ2-7	TGTGCCAGCAGCCCCGGGACACTCCTTTACGAGCAGTACTTC	CASSPGTLLYEQYF